This T cell receptor beta chain was sequenced during a study of beta chain features in type 1 diabetes. Regarding the study as a whole: VDJ junctions from type 1 diabetes patients carried fewer insertions and larger deletions. There was a moderate but significant shortening of TCRB CDR3s in all four CD4+ subsets of Type 1 diabetes patients. Researchers caution that PCR might favor shorter templates, equally among patients and controls.

The whole isolated RNA underwent reverse transcription, so sequencing captured expressed TCRB transcripts. Data came from immunoSEQ multiplex PCR; TCRdb stores just in-frame clones and leaves some out. The sample contains 600,000 or so clones, roughly 12% of which appear only once. Notes on this clone: As yet, its antigen is unknown. Its ends do not fully match the called genes, so a read error is possible.

Averaging roughly 0.12 L, one heparinised blood draw came from each individual donor. Germline assignment: CDR1 LNHDA and CDR2 SQIVND (reference sequence). The CDR3 is made up of 12 amino acids. The sample comprised naive CD4+ T cells from blood. The chain is built from TRBV19 and TRBJ1-4; no firm D call. This TCR was sampled from a man aged 25 to 40 with type 1 diabetes. CDR3 nucleotide sequence: TGTGCCAGTAGTATAGGGTCGGCAGCTCGGACTTTT. It yields the protein CASSIGSAARTF. The whole variable domain, remainder taken from reference TRBV19 and TRBJ1-4, is DGGITQSPKYLFRKEGQNVTLSCEQNLNHDAMYWYRQDPGQGLRLIYYSQIVNDFQKGDIAEGYSVSREKKESFPLTVTSAQKNPTAFYLCASSIGSAARTFGSGTQLSVL.